Listed below are T cell receptor beta chains from one sample, sequenced in a study of T cells in localized non-small cell lung cancer. TCRdb keeps only in-frame clones here, not all; method: immunoSEQ multiplex PCR. The table records over 15,000 clones, over 80% of them present only once. The sequencing used peripheral blood, collected before any cancer treatment. The receptors come from a female donor at least 60 years old with stage I lung adenocarcinoma. The CDR3 runs from the conserved cysteine through the conserved F or W. A D gene is named only where the DNA matches it firmly. Size values are once, few and many counts, or a class for expanded clones, and some rows have none.

V gene: TRBV5-4; clone size: once; J gene: TRBJ2-4; D gene: NA; CDR3 protein: CASSSYEDRTKRHKNIQYF; CDR3 DNA: TGTGCCAGCAGCTCTTATGAGGACAGAACGAAAAGACACAAAAACATTCAGTACTTC
V gene: TRBV18; clone size: few; J gene: TRBJ1-2; D gene: NA; CDR3 protein: CASSSSSATVSYGYTF; CDR3 DNA: TGTGCCAGCTCATCATCGTCGGCGACAGTCTCCTATGGCTACACCTTC
V gene: TRBV6-6; clone size: once; J gene: TRBJ1-6; D gene: TRBD1; CDR3 protein: CASSYQAGGSPLHF; CDR3 DNA: TGTGCCAGCAGTTATCAGGCAGGGGGCTCACCCCTCCACTTT
V gene: TRBV30; clone size: NA; J gene: TRBJ1-3; D gene: TRBD1; CDR3 protein: CAWSRQGRNTIYF; CDR3 DNA: TGTGCCTGGAGTCGACAGGGGCGAAACACCATATATTTT
V gene: TRBV6-5; clone size: NA; J gene: TRBJ2-7; D gene: NA; CDR3 protein: CASSRAPQGNYEQYF; CDR3 DNA: TGTGCCAGCAGCCGCGCACCTCAGGGGAACTACGAGCAGTACTTC
V gene: TRBV4-3; clone size: NA; J gene: TRBJ1-4; D gene: NA; CDR3 protein: CASSQDRSTYNKKLFF; CDR3 DNA: TGCGCCAGCAGCCAAGATCGTTCGACTTACAACAAAAAACTGTTTTTT
V gene: TRBV30; clone size: NA; J gene: TRBJ1-3; D gene: NA; CDR3 protein: CAWSPGAGGNTIYF; CDR3 DNA: TGTGCCTGGAGTCCAGGGGCAGGAGGAAACACCATATATTTT
V gene: TRBV7-9; clone size: once; J gene: TRBJ2-3; D gene: TRBD1; CDR3 protein: CASSHDRGRVVGTDTQYF; CDR3 DNA: TGTGCCAGCAGCCACGACAGGGGGCGCGTTGTTGGCACAGATACGCAGTATTTT
V gene: TRBV2; clone size: NA; J gene: TRBJ1-5; D gene: NA; CDR3 protein: CASSENLRQPQHF; CDR3 DNA: TGTGCCAGCAGTGAAAATTTGAGGCAGCCCCAGCATTTT
V gene: TRBV2; clone size: NA; J gene: TRBJ2-7; D gene: NA; CDR3 protein: CASSEARKQYF; CDR3 DNA: TGTGCCAGCAGTGAAGCTAGGAAGCAGTACTTC
V gene: TRBV5-1; clone size: NA; J gene: TRBJ1-5; D gene: NA; CDR3 protein: CASSARPNQPQHF; CDR3 DNA: TGCGCCAGCAGCGCAAGACCCAATCAGCCCCAGCATTTT
V gene: TRBV10-1; clone size: NA; J gene: TRBJ2-7; D gene: NA; CDR3 protein: CASSPGTSSSYEQYF; CDR3 DNA: TGCGCCAGCAGCCCGGGGACTTCTAGCTCCTACGAGCAGTACTTC
V gene: TRBV19; clone size: NA; J gene: TRBJ1-5; D gene: NA; CDR3 protein: CASSLLDGQPQHF; CDR3 DNA: TGTGCCAGTAGTCTTCTAGACGGTCAGCCCCAGCATTTT
V gene: TRBV7-9; clone size: NA; J gene: TRBJ1-6; D gene: NA; CDR3 protein: CASSLKVQNSPLHF; CDR3 DNA: TGTGCCAGCAGCTTAAAGGTCCAGAATTCACCCCTCCACTTT
V gene: TRBV4-1; clone size: NA; J gene: TRBJ1-6; D gene: NA; CDR3 protein: CASSQVRGASPLHF; CDR3 DNA: TGCGCCAGCAGCCAAGTCCGGGGTGCGAGCCCCCTCCACTTT
V gene: TRBV7-9; clone size: NA; J gene: TRBJ2-3; D gene: NA; CDR3 protein: CASSFGVSGTDTQYF; CDR3 DNA: TGTGCCAGCAGCTTCGGGGTCAGCGGCACAGATACGCAGTATTTT
V gene: TRBV11-2; clone size: NA; J gene: TRBJ2-1; D gene: NA; CDR3 protein: CASSWTIYSYNEQFF; CDR3 DNA: TGTGCCAGCAGCTGGACTATTTACTCCTACAATGAGCAGTTCTTC
V gene: TRBV7-2; clone size: once; J gene: TRBJ2-1; D gene: NA; CDR3 protein: CASSPRTSTYNEQFF; CDR3 DNA: TGTGCCAGCAGCCCTCGAACCAGTACCTACAATGAGCAGTTCTTC
V gene: TRBV19; clone size: NA; J gene: TRBJ1-6; D gene: NA; CDR3 protein: CASQQASSYNSPLHF; CDR3 DNA: TGTGCCAGTCAACAGGCTAGCTCCTATAATTCACCCCTCCACTTT
V gene: TRBV6-5; clone size: NA; J gene: TRBJ2-7; D gene: NA; CDR3 protein: CASSYSRASPYEQYF; CDR3 DNA: TGTGCCAGCAGTTACTCGCGAGCGTCTCCCTACGAGCAGTACTTC
V gene: TRBV7-9; clone size: NA; J gene: TRBJ2-3; D gene: NA; CDR3 protein: CASISSGKDTQYF; CDR3 DNA: TGTGCCAGCATTTCTTCGGGGAAAGATACGCAGTATTTT
V gene: TRBV18; clone size: NA; J gene: TRBJ1-6; D gene: NA; CDR3 protein: CASSPSRQKDSPLHF; CDR3 DNA: TGTGCCAGCTCACCTTCCCGGCAAAAAGATTCACCCCTCCACTTT
V gene: TRBV2; clone size: NA; J gene: TRBJ2-5; D gene: NA; CDR3 protein: CASRRSGLQETQYF; CDR3 DNA: TGTGCCAGCAGGCGAAGCGGACTTCAAGAGACCCAGTACTTC
V gene: TRBV7-9; clone size: once; J gene: TRBJ2-3; D gene: TRBD2; CDR3 protein: CASSSRDYTDTQYF; CDR3 DNA: TGTGCCAGCAGCTCCCGGGACTACACAGATACGCAGTATTTT
V gene: TRBV5-1; clone size: NA; J gene: TRBJ2-7; D gene: NA; CDR3 protein: CASSSTTGNEQYF; CDR3 DNA: TGCGCCAGCAGCTCAACTACAGGGAACGAGCAGTACTTC
V gene: TRBV4-2; clone size: NA; J gene: TRBJ1-1; D gene: NA; CDR3 protein: CASSQDESQGRDAFF; CDR3 DNA: TGTGCCAGCAGCCAAGATGAATCTCAGGGGCGGGATGCTTTCTTT
V gene: TRBV5-4; clone size: NA; J gene: TRBJ2-5; D gene: NA; CDR3 protein: CASSTRGAGRETQYF; CDR3 DNA: TGTGCCAGCAGCACAAGGGGGGCTGGAAGAGAGACCCAGTACTTC
V gene: TRBV30; clone size: NA; J gene: TRBJ1-2; D gene: NA; CDR3 protein: CAWRDLSGGYTF; CDR3 DNA: TGTGCCTGGAGAGACCTCAGTGGAGGCTACACCTTC
V gene: TRBV5-6; clone size: NA; J gene: TRBJ2-5; D gene: TRBD1; CDR3 protein: CASSTTGAQETQYF; CDR3 DNA: TGTGCCAGCAGCACTACAGGGGCCCAAGAGACCCAGTACTTC
V gene: TRBV11-2; clone size: once; J gene: TRBJ2-5; D gene: TRBD2; CDR3 protein: CASSPQGLGGQETQYF; CDR3 DNA: TGTGCCAGCAGCCCCCAGGGTTTGGGGGGGCAAGAGACCCAGTACTTC
V gene: TRBV19; clone size: few; J gene: TRBJ1-5; D gene: TRBD1; CDR3 protein: CASTLDRVYSNQPQHF; CDR3 DNA: TGTGCCAGTACCCTGGACAGGGTTTATAGCAATCAGCCCCAGCATTTT
V gene: TRBV9; clone size: NA; J gene: TRBJ2-1; D gene: TRBD2; CDR3 protein: CASSVGLAGGHEQFF; CDR3 DNA: TGTGCCAGCAGCGTAGGCCTAGCGGGGGGCCATGAGCAGTTCTTC
V gene: TRBV19; clone size: NA; J gene: TRBJ2-7; D gene: NA; CDR3 protein: CASSMQAWIGYEQYF; CDR3 DNA: TGTGCCAGTAGTATGCAGGCCTGGATAGGCTACGAGCAGTACTTC
V gene: TRBV5-1; clone size: NA; J gene: TRBJ1-6; D gene: TRBD1; CDR3 protein: CASRRDSDNSPLHF; CDR3 DNA: TGCGCCAGCAGACGGGACAGTGATAATTCACCCCTCCACTTT
V gene: TRBV18; clone size: NA; J gene: TRBJ2-1; D gene: NA; CDR3 protein: CASSPPSGDNEQFF; CDR3 DNA: TGTGCCAGCTCACCACCGTCCGGAGACAATGAGCAGTTCTTC
V gene: TRBV6-5; clone size: NA; J gene: TRBJ1-5; D gene: NA; CDR3 protein: CASRTGGLSNQPQHF; CDR3 DNA: TGTGCCAGCAGGACTGGCGGGCTCAGTAATCAGCCCCAGCATTTT
V gene: TRBV7-6; clone size: NA; J gene: TRBJ2-3; D gene: TRBD2; CDR3 protein: CASSLIAGGNTDTQYF; CDR3 DNA: TGTGCCAGCAGCCTCATAGCGGGGGGGAACACAGATACGCAGTATTTT
V gene: TRBV5-5; clone size: NA; J gene: TRBJ1-4; D gene: NA; CDR3 protein: CASSPDRLGFSEKLFF; CDR3 DNA: TGTGCCAGCAGCCCGGATAGGTTGGGGTTTAGTGAAAAACTGTTTTTT
V gene: TRBV6-5; clone size: once; J gene: TRBJ2-4; D gene: NA; CDR3 protein: CASRTGLAKNIQYF; CDR3 DNA: TGTGCCAGCAGGACGGGGCTAGCCAAAAACATTCAGTACTTC
V gene: TRBV6-5; clone size: NA; J gene: TRBJ1-1; D gene: NA; CDR3 protein: CASRTSWGGEAFF; CDR3 DNA: TGTGCCAGCAGAACCTCATGGGGCGGAGAAGCTTTCTTT
V gene: TRBV5-1; clone size: NA; J gene: TRBJ2-5; D gene: TRBD1; CDR3 protein: CASSLGQGMGETQYF; CDR3 DNA: TGCGCCAGCAGCTTGGGACAGGGGATGGGAGAGACCCAGTACTTC
V gene: TRBV5-5; clone size: once; J gene: TRBJ1-2; D gene: NA; CDR3 protein: CASSLAVAEQPNYGYTF; CDR3 DNA: TGTGCCAGCAGCTTGGCCGTGGCAGAGCAACCTAACTATGGCTACACCTTC
V gene: TRBV6-6; clone size: NA; J gene: TRBJ1-2; D gene: NA; CDR3 protein: CASSYSGEGTAGYTF; CDR3 DNA: TGTGCCAGCAGTTACTCGGGGGAGGGTACGGCTGGCTACACCTTC
V gene: TRBV6-5; clone size: NA; J gene: TRBJ2-2; D gene: NA; CDR3 protein: CASSYSGPKWTGELFF; CDR3 DNA: TGTGCCAGCAGTTACTCTGGACCCAAATGGACCGGGGAGCTGTTTTTT
V gene: TRBV20-1; clone size: NA; J gene: TRBJ1-1; D gene: NA; CDR3 protein: CSARAEAEAFF; CDR3 DNA: TGCAGTGCTAGAGCGGAGGCTGAAGCTTTCTTT
V gene: TRBV2; clone size: NA; J gene: TRBJ2-7; D gene: NA; CDR3 protein: CASRASLRAVYEQYF; CDR3 DNA: TGTGCCAGCAGGGCTTCTCTCAGGGCGGTATACGAGCAGTACTTC
V gene: TRBV9; clone size: NA; J gene: TRBJ1-4; D gene: NA; CDR3 protein: CASSVGAVKGEKLFF; CDR3 DNA: TGTGCCAGCAGCGTTGGGGCCGTCAAAGGAGAAAAACTGTTTTTT
V gene: TRBV5-4; clone size: NA; J gene: TRBJ1-2; D gene: NA; CDR3 protein: CASSTTGALGYTF; CDR3 DNA: TGTGCCAGCAGCACCACGGGGGCCCTAGGGTACACCTTC
V gene: TRBV6-5; clone size: NA; J gene: TRBJ1-1; D gene: NA; CDR3 protein: CASKAYRATEAFF; CDR3 DNA: TGTGCCAGCAAGGCCTACAGGGCTACTGAAGCTTTCTTT
V gene: TRBV7-9; clone size: NA; J gene: TRBJ1-5; D gene: NA; CDR3 protein: CASSLSQDQPQHF; CDR3 DNA: TGTGCCAGCAGCTTAAGTCAAGATCAGCCCCAGCATTTT
V gene: TRBV19; clone size: NA; J gene: TRBJ1-2; D gene: NA; CDR3 protein: CASRSREAADYGYTF; CDR3 DNA: TGTGCCAGTCGCAGCAGGGAGGCTGCCGACTATGGCTACACCTTC
V gene: TRBV7-9; clone size: NA; J gene: TRBJ1-2; D gene: TRBD1; CDR3 protein: CASSFIGSGTANYGYTF; CDR3 DNA: TGTGCCAGCAGCTTTATCGGTTCCGGGACAGCCAACTATGGCTACACCTTC
V gene: TRBV7-8; clone size: NA; J gene: TRBJ1-4; D gene: NA; CDR3 protein: CASTTRGLNEKLFF; CDR3 DNA: TGTGCCAGCACCACTAGGGGCCTTAATGAAAAACTGTTTTTT
V gene: TRBV30; clone size: once; J gene: TRBJ1-2; D gene: NA; CDR3 protein: CAWSRTAGGYTF; CDR3 DNA: TGTGCCTGGAGTAGGACAGCTGGTGGCTACACCTTC
V gene: TRBV10-1; clone size: NA; J gene: TRBJ2-3; D gene: TRBD1; CDR3 protein: CASSESGQGTDTQYF; CDR3 DNA: TGCGCCAGCAGTGAGTCGGGACAGGGCACAGATACGCAGTATTTT